The sequence of this T cell receptor (beta chain) was determined in a study of regulatory and conventional T cells in RAG deficiency. Sequencing used immunoSEQ multiplex PCR; TCRdb keeps in-frame clones, though not all of them. The sample consists of about 30,000 clones, 70% to 90% of them appearing once. Study outcomes and limitations: Other subsets showed approximately 10-fold reductions, but Treg unique TCR beta sequences fell 80 to 100-fold in these patients. Shorter CDR3s in all patient subsets; >75% Treg-Tconv overlap in Omenn.

V shed 4 bases and J 3 bases; nucleotides not matched to a gene: 10. Germline values: CDR1 SGHKS, CDR2 YYEKEE (reference sequence). The CDR3 extends over 17 amino acids. Concerning this clone: The target antigen is unknown.

The sample was also linked to a second study, of regulatory T cells. That source reports: The primer mix had 52 TRBV and 13 TRBJ primers. Regulatory T cells showed the strongest V-J pair restriction and V/J gene skewing among patient repertoires.

The TCR originated in a human donor in good health. The gene calls are TRBV5-5 and TRBJ2-1; 10 positions match TRBD2. Input material: CD8+ T cells sorted from blood. The CDR3 loop reads CASSNPGTSGDYNEQFF. DNA for the CDR3: TGTGCCAGCAGCAATCCTGGAACTAGCGGGGACTACAATGAGCAGTTCTTC.